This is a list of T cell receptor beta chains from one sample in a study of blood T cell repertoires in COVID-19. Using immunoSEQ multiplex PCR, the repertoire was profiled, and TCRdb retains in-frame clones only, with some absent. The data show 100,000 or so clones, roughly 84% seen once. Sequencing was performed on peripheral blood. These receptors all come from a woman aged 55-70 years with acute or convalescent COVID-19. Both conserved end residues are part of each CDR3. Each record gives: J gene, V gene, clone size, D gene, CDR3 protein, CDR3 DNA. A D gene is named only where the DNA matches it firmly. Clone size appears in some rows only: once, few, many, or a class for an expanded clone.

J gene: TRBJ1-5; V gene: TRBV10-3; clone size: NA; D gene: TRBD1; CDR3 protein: CAISPGTENNQPQHF; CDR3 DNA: TGTGCCATCAGCCCCGGGACAGAAAACAATCAGCCCCAGCATTTT
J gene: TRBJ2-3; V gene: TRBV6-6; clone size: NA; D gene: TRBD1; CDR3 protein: CASSSKMTGMTDTQYF; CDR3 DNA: TGTGCCAGCAGTTCAAAAATGACAGGGATGACAGATACGCAGTATTTT
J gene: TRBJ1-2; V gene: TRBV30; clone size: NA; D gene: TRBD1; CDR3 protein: CAWTNRTGIVGGYTF; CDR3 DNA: TGTGCCTGGACTAACAGGACAGGGATAGTGGGCGGCTACACCTTC
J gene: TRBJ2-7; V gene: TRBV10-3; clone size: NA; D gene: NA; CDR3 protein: CAISGTLVSGYEQYF; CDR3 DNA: TGTGCCATCAGTGGAACCCTAGTTTCGGGGTACGAGCAGTACTTC
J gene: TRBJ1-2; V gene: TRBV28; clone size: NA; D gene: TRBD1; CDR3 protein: CASRPTGGFDGYTF; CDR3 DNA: TGTGCCAGCAGACCTACAGGGGGATTTGATGGCTACACCTTC
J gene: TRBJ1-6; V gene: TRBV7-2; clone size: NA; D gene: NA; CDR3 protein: CASSLDFGAESSPLHF; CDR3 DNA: TGTGCCAGCAGCTTAGATTTTGGGGCCGAGAGTTCACCCCTCCACTTT
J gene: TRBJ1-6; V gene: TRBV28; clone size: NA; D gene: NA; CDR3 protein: CASSTTVTNSPLHF; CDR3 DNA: TGTGCCAGCAGTACGACAGTAACCAATTCACCCCTCCACTTT
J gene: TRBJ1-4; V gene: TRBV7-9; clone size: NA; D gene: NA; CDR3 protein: CASSSPPGEKLFF; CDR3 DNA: TGTGCCAGCAGCTCCCCGCCGGGGGAAAAACTGTTTTTT
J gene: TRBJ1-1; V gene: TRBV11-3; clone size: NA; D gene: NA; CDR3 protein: CASKGRGDTEAFF; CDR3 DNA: TGTGCCAGCAAAGGCAGGGGAGACACTGAAGCTTTCTTT
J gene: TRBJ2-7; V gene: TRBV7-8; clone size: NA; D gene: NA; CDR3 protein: CASSQGGAYEQYF; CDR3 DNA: TGTGCCAGCAGCCAAGGGGGTGCCTACGAGCAGTACTTC
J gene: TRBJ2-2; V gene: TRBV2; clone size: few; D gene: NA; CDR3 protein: CASKPSTTGELFF; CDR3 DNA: TGTGCCAGCAAACCTAGCACCACCGGGGAGCTGTTTTTT
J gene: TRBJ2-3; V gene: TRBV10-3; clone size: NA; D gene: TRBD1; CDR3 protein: CAIKSHRDRAEDTQYF; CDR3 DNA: TGTGCCATCAAGAGCCACCGGGACAGGGCTGAAGATACGCAGTATTTT
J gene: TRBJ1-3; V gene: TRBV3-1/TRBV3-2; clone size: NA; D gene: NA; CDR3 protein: CASSPPGELWFRNTIYF; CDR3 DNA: TGTGCCAGCAGCCCCCCCGGGGAGCTCTGGTTCCGAAACACCATATATTTT
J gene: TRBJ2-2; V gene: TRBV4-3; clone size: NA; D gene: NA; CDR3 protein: CASSQELGETGELFF; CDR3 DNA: TGCGCCAGCAGCCAAGAACTTGGAGAGACCGGGGAGCTGTTTTTT
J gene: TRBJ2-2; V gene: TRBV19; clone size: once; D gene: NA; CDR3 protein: CASTSTANTGELFF; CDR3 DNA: TGTGCCAGCACTTCTACAGCGAACACCGGGGAGCTGTTTTTT
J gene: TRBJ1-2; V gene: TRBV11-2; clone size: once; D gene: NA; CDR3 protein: CASSLDGGHYGYTF; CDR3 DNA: TGTGCCAGCAGCTTAGATGGGGGCCACTATGGCTACACCTTC
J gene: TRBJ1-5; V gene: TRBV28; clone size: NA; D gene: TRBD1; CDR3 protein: CASSGDREEYGNQPQHF; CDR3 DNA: TGTGCCAGCTCCGGGGACAGGGAGGAATATGGCAATCAGCCCCAGCATTTT
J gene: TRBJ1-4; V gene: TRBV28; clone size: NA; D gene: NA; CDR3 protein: CASSTGSATNEKLFF; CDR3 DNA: TGTGCCAGCAGCACAGGGAGCGCAACTAATGAAAAACTGTTTTTT
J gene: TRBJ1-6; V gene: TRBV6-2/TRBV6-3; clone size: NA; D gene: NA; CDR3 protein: CASSYSLQAGSPLHF; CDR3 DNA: TGTGCCAGCAGTTACTCGCTACAGGCTGGGTCACCCCTCCACTTT
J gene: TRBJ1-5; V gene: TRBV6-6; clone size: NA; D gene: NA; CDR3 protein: CASSPYFRGHGSNQPQHF; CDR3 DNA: TGTGCCAGCAGTCCATACTTTAGAGGACACGGAAGCAATCAGCCCCAGCATTTT
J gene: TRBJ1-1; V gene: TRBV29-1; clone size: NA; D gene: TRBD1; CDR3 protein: CSVGLRQGGTEAFF; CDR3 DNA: TGCAGCGTCGGACTTAGACAGGGTGGAACTGAAGCTTTCTTT
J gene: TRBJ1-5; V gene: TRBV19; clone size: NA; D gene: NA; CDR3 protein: CASSIVPGRGNQPQHF; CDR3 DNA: TGTGCCAGTAGTATAGTGCCGGGTCGGGGGAATCAGCCCCAGCATTTT
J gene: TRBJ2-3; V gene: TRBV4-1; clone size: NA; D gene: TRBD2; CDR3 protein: CASSKGASGVQDTQYF; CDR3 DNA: TGCGCCAGCAGTAAAGGGGCTAGCGGGGTCCAAGATACGCAGTATTTT
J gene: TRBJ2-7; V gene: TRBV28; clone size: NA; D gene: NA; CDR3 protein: CAGSPHGWGVGGYEQYF; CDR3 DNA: TGTGCCGGCAGTCCTCACGGGTGGGGGGTGGGGGGCTACGAGCAGTACTTC
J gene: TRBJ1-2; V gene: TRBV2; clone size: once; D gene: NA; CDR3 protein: CASSGGSQAGGYTF; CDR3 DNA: TGTGCCAGCAGTGGAGGGAGCCAGGCGGGGGGCTACACCTTC
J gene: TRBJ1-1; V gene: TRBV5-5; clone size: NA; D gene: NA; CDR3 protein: CASSPVGDSNTEAFF; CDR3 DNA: TGTGCCAGCAGCCCAGTCGGGGACTCGAACACTGAAGCTTTCTTT
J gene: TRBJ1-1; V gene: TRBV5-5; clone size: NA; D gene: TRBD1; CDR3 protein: CASSRTGVNTEAFF; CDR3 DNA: TGTGCCAGCAGCCGGACAGGGGTAAACACTGAAGCTTTCTTT
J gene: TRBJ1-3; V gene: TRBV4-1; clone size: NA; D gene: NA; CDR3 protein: CASSQAGNTIYF; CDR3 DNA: TGCGCCAGCAGCCAAGCGGGGAACACCATATATTTT
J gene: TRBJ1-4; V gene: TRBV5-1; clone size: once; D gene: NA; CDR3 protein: CASSLPRGQINEKLFF; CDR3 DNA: TGCGCCAGCAGCTTGCCGCGGGGGCAGATTAATGAAAAACTGTTTTTT
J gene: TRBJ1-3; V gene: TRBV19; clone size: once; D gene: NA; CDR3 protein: CATSNTRSGNTIYF; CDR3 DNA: TGTGCCACCTCAAACACCCGCTCTGGAAACACCATATATTTT
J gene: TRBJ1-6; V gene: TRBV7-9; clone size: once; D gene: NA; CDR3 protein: CASSPKSSYNSPLHF; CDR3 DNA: TGTGCCAGCAGCCCCAAGAGCTCCTATAATTCACCCCTCCACTTT
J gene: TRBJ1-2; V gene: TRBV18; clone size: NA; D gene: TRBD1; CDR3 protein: CASSLTGGRTGYTF; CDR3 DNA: TGTGCCAGCTCACTTACAGGGGGTCGGACGGGCTACACCTTC
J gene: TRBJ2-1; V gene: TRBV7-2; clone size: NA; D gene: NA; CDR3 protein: CASSSPFTGSPRISEQFF; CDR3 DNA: TGTGCCAGCAGCTCCCCCTTCACAGGATCTCCTCGGATCTCTGAGCAGTTCTTC
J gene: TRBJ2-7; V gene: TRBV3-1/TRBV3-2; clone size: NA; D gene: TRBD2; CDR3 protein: CASSQGTSGSYEQYF; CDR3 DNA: TGTGCCAGCAGCCAGGGGACTAGCGGTTCCTACGAGCAGTACTTC
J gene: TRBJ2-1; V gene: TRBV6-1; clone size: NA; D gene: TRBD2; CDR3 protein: CASREPRGGPYNEQFF; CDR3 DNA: TGTGCCAGCAGGGAACCGCGGGGGGGCCCCTACAATGAGCAGTTCTTC
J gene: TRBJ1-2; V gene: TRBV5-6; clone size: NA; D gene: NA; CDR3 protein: CASSIQGRGYTF; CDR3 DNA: TGTGCCAGCAGCATCCAGGGTCGCGGCTACACCTTC
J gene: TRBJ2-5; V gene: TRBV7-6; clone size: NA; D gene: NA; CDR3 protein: CASSFLGPTMTQYF; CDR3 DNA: TGTGCCAGCAGCTTCTTGGGGCCAACAATGACCCAGTACTTC